This entry concerns a single T cell receptor (beta chain). What it binds is unknown. The entry originates in a study of untreated major depressive disorder. Study observations and caveats: Depressed patients' CD4+ T cells carried increased TRBV05-01 (Vbeta 5.1) usage versus control CD4+ T cells. Only three preselected Vbeta families were compared in sequencing.

V was trimmed by 6 bases and J by 8 bases, leaving 10 bases between them. The CDR3 consists of 11 residues. CDR1 KGHSH and CDR2 LQKENI come from the germline V gene. Patient depression severity was moderate to severe. No major medical conditions, Axis I/II comorbidities, regular medication, or illicit drugs. Assay used: immunoSEQ multiplex PCR; TCRdb lists only in-frame clones, some missing. The data show more than 10,000 clones, just over 90% seen once. The sequenced material came from CD4+ T cells from PBMCs. The chain links TRBV18 to TRBJ1-1; TRBD1 might be the D (6 bases). The source is a woman aged 25 to 39 with major depressive disorder. In DNA form, the CDR3 reads TGTGCCAGCTCCTCGGACAGAGAAGCTTTCTTT. It is translated as CASSSDREAFF.